The 6 T cell receptor beta chains below were found in one sample sequenced in a study of cytomegalovirus exposure and HLA in healthy donors (dated by TCRdb to between 2016 and 2019). Libraries were prepared through the immunoSEQ multiplex PCR assay. The multiplex PCR relied on a mix of 60 forward primers for TCR Vbeta segments and 13 reverse primers for TCR Jbeta segments. TCRdb provides this immuneACCESS table in a form limited to in-frame rearrangements. Some clones are lacking; in checked studies, under half of them reflect an unresolved V gene, and why the rest are absent is not known. The sample table shows about 91,000 clones, and over 80% are seen once. Of the sample, 2.3% is held by the ten largest clones. The sequenced sample consisted of PBMCs. These receptors were collected from a man between 18 and 29 years old in good health and CMV-seronegative.

The J gene is TRBJ1-1, the V gene TRBV29-1; 8 nucleotides align to TRBD1. V dropped 6 bases and J dropped 1; count of bases not matched to a gene: 10. CDR1 is SQVTM, CDR2 ANQGSEA, per germline. CDR3 length: 15 residues. The CDR3 reads CSVADRVLGNTEAFF. As DNA, the CDR3 is TGCAGCGTCGCGGACAGGGTGTTAGGGAACACTGAAGCTTTCTTT.

V and J are TRBV9 and TRBJ2-2, with 7 bases fitting TRBD2. V lost 0 bases and J lost 1; bases outside the gene matches: 3. The CDR3 sequence is 16 residues long. The V gene's germline CDR1 is SGDLS and CDR2 YYNGEE. The CDR3 protein is CASSVGPSGNTGELFF. CDR3 DNA: TGTGCCAGCAGCGTAGGCCCTAGCGGGAACACCGGGGAGCTGTTTTTT.

This sequence joins TRBV10-3 and TRBJ2-5; D remains ambiguous. The J call is doubtful: the DNA matches TRBJ2-7 better. The CDR3 is 11 amino acids. Looked up from germline, CDR1 is ENHRY and CDR2 is SYGVKD. CDR3 sequence (DNA): TGTGCCATCAGTGAAAAATACGAGCAGTACTTC. It encodes CAISEKYEQYF.

The rearrangement links TRBV9 to TRBJ1-6; 8 nucleotides align to TRBD1. This CDR3 region has 15 residues. Germline trimming cut 4 bases from V and 6 bases from J; bases unmatched to any gene: 6. CDR1 SGDLS and CDR2 YYNGEE come from the germline V gene. The CDR3 nucleotides read TGTGCCAGCAGCACACAAGGGACAGGTAATTCACCCCTCCACTTT. Translated: CASSTQGTGNSPLHF.

The chain couples TRBV28 to TRBJ1-3; TRBD1 might be the D (6 bases). This CDR3 region has 14 residues. In germline, CDR1 is MDHEN, CDR2 SYDVKM. The germline V and J ends were trimmed by 3 bases and 7 bases, with 13 bases remaining between them. DNA of the CDR3: TGTGCCAGCAGTTTCAGCAGGGGTGGGAACACCATATATTTT. This sequence encodes CASSFSRGGNTIYF.

This clone occurred once. The rearrangement joins TRBV28 to TRBJ1-4; D is unclear. Looked up from germline, CDR1 is MDHEN and CDR2 is SYDVKM. The CDR3 loop spans 16 amino acids. Trimming pared 4 bases from V and 0 bases from J, leaving 12 bases between. The CDR3 spells CASSWLVRTTNEKLFF. DNA for the CDR3: TGTGCCAGCAGTTGGTTAGTACGTACAACTAATGAAAAACTGTTTTTT. Supplemented by reference TRBV28 and TRBJ1-4, the full variable domain reads DVKVTQSSRYLVKRTGEKVFLECVQDMDHENMFWYRQDPGLGLRLIYFSYDVKMKEKGDIPEGYSVSREKKERFSLILESASTNQTSMYLCASSWLVRTTNEKLFFGSGTQLSVL.